The 9 T cell receptor beta chains in this list originate from one sample, sequenced in a study of cytomegalovirus exposure and HLA in healthy donors. The PCR contained 60 Vbeta and 13 Jbeta primers. TCRdb keeps only in-frame clones here, not all; method: immunoSEQ multiplex PCR. The profile shows some 120,000 clones, over 65% of them singletons. Material for sequencing was PBMCs. The receptors derive from a woman aged 40 to 50 in good health and CMV-seronegative.

The chain carries TRBV6-6 and TRBJ2-7; TRBD2 agrees at 10 bases. Germline CDR1 reads MNHNY; CDR2 reads SVGAGI (reference sequence). V was pared by 0 bases and J by 5 bases, with 4 bases of the junction left unmatched. The CDR3 has 15 amino acids. The CDR3 nucleotides are TGTGCCAGCAGTTACTCGATTCTAGCGGGGGACGAGCAGTACTTC. It yields the protein CASSYSILAGDEQYF.

The rearrangement links TRBV28 to TRBJ1-4, with TRBD1 identical over 8 bases. The CDR3 loop spans 15 amino acids. V trimming: 4 bases; J trimming: 5 bases; junction bases outside the gene matches: 6. CDR1 is MDHEN and CDR2 is SYDVKM in the germline V gene. DNA of the CDR3: TGTGCCAGCAGTTGGATGGACAGGGTAAATGAAAAACTGTTTTTT. Amino acids: CASSWMDRVNEKLFF.

The chain combines TRBV7-6 with TRBJ2-2; D unclear. Germline CDR1 SGHVS, CDR2 FNYEAQ. The length of the CDR3 is 17 residues. The V end was cut by 1 base, the J end by 3 bases, with 15 bases between. CDR3 residues: CASSLVGSSVDTGELFF. CDR3 DNA: TGTGCCAGCAGCTTAGTTGGTAGCTCGGTGGACACCGGGGAGCTGTTTTTT.

The gene calls are TRBV7-9 and TRBJ2-7; D unresolved. Per germline, CDR1 SEHNR and CDR2 FQNEAQ (reference sequence). The CDR3 length is 15 residues. V gave up 5 bases and J gave up 3 bases, with 17 bases separating them. CDR3 nucleotides: TGTGCCAGCAGCCCAAACGCAGTCCTCTTCTACGAGCAGTACTTC. The encoded protein is CASSPNAVLFYEQYF. The entire variable domain, with the rest obtained from reference TRBV7-9 and TRBJ2-7, is as follows: DTGVSQNPRHKITKRGQNVTFRCDPISEHNRLYWYRQTLGQGPEFLTYFQNEAQLEKSRLLSDRFSAERPKGSFSTLEIQRTEQGDSAMYLCASSPNAVLFYEQYFGPGTRLTVT.

The genes are TRBV2 and TRBJ1-5, with TRBD1 matching over 8 bases. This CDR3 region has 14 residues. Unmatched junction bases numbered 5, after V lost 5 bases and J lost 5 bases. Germline-derived CDR1 and CDR2 are SNHLY and FYNNEI. This CDR3 is CASSWGQAYQPQHF. The CDR3 coding sequence is TGTGCCAGCAGTTGGGGACAGGCCTATCAGCCCCAGCATTTT.

V gene TRBV28 combines with J gene TRBJ2-6; D is ambiguous. Looked up from germline, CDR1 is MDHEN and CDR2 is SYDVKM. This CDR3 spans 13 amino acids. V lost 5 bases, J lost 1 base, and 3 bases lay in between. This chain's CDR3 is CASSPSGANVLTF. The CDR3 nucleotides read TGTGCCAGCAGTCCTTCTGGGGCCAACGTCCTGACTTTC.

This chain joins TRBV7-8 and TRBJ2-7, with D maybe TRBD1 (6 bases). Germline V lookup: CDR1 SGHVS, CDR2 FQNEAQ. V was shortened by 5 bases and J by 0 bases, with 14 bases between the two germline ends. The CDR3 length is 15 residues. In DNA, the CDR3 is TGTGCCAGCAGCCCGCGGACAGTTTTCTCCTACGAGCAGTACTTC. It specifies CASSPRTVFSYEQYF.

This clone has only one observation. V and J are TRBV15 and TRBJ1-5; D remains unclear. The CDR3 covers 13 residues. Germline V gives CDR1 LNHNV, CDR2 YYDKDF (reference sequence). The V end was cut by 0 bases, the J end by 9 bases, with 9 bases between. The CDR3 loop reads CATSRDPSVPQHF. As DNA, the CDR3 is TGTGCCACCAGCAGAGATCCCTCGGTGCCCCAGCATTTT. The full variable domain, rest sourced from reference TRBV15 and TRBJ1-5, is DAMVIQNPRYQVTQFGKPVTLSCSQTLNHNVMYWYQQKSSQAPKLLFHYYDKDFNNEADTPDNFQSRRPNTSFCFLDIRSPGLGDTAMYLCATSRDPSVPQHFGDGTRLSIL.

The CDR3 here is CASSMMSGSGVGQFF. DNA for the CDR3: TGTGCCAGTAGTATGATGAGCGGGAGCGGTGTAGGGCAGTTCTTC. The chain combines TRBV19 with TRBJ2-1, with 8 bases fitting TRBD2. This CDR3 region has 15 residues. CDR1 LNHDA and CDR2 SQIVND come from the germline V gene (reference sequence). Unmatched junction bases numbered 13, after V lost 3 bases and J lost 12 bases.